The 10 T cell receptor beta chains in this list originate from one sample, sequenced in a study of blood T cell repertoires in COVID-19. Assay: immunoSEQ multiplex PCR; the TCRdb copy retains only in-frame clones and omits some. In the table there are approximately 180,000 clones, about 78% of which are singletons. Sequenced input: PBMCs or T cells enriched from blood (not recorded which). The receptors come from a woman in her forties or fifties who had recovered from COVID-19.

The rearrangement uses TRBV7-2 and TRBJ1-5, with D possibly being TRBD1 (6 bases). Germline V CDR1 and CDR2: SGHTA, FQGNSA. The CDR3 has 17 residues. The V end lost 1 base, the J end lost 1 base, and 14 bases lay between the germline ends. In DNA, the CDR3 is TGTGCCAGCAGCTTAGGTTGGGGGCGCGGGAGCAATCAGCCCCAGCATTTT. Protein product: CASSLGWGRGSNQPQHF.

This clone has only a few counts. The rearrangement joins TRBV5-1 to TRBJ1-2; D is uncertain. CDR1 is SGHRS, CDR2 YFSETQ, per germline. CDR3 length: 13 residues. V was clipped by 0 bases and J by 3 bases, with 6 bases between them. The CDR3 here is CASSLAFDYGYTF. CDR3 DNA: TGCGCCAGCAGCTTGGCCTTTGACTATGGCTACACCTTC.

CDR3 nucleotide sequence: TGTGCCTTTAGGGACAGGGTCGGAACTGAAGCTTTCTTT. Its protein is CAFRDRVGTEAFF. This chain uses TRBV21-1 with TRBJ1-1; whether TRBD1, the table's D call, matches the DNA was not checked. TRBV21-1 is tagged as a pseudogene. This CDR3 region has 13 residues.

This clone was picked up one time. The genes are TRBV25-1 and TRBJ1-5; TRBD1 agrees at 8 bases. Per germline, CDR1 MGHDK and CDR2 SYGVNS. The CDR3 covers 15 residues. With 8 bases clipped from V and 2 bases from J, the junction kept 8 bases outside the gene matches. The CDR3: CASSPGGAGNQPQHF. DNA for the CDR3: TGTGCCAGCTCACCAGGGGGCGCCGGCAATCAGCCCCAGCATTTT.

The chain uses TRBV27 and TRBJ1-1; 7 bases agree with TRBD1. This CDR3 contains 14 residues. The V gene end was trimmed by 6 bases and the J gene end by 4 bases; junction bases not matched to a gene: 8. CDR1 is MNHEY, CDR2 SMNVEV, per germline (reference sequence). Written as DNA, the CDR3 is TGTGCCAGCAGCCTCAACAGGGGAGTCACTGAAGCTTTCTTT. This translates into CASSLNRGVTEAFF.

This clone has just one count. The chain couples TRBV11-3 to TRBJ2-1; D not resolved. This CDR3 is built from 14 residues. Germline V gene sequence: CDR1 SGHNT, CDR2 YENEEA. V lost 4 bases and J 6 bases, leaving 13 bases between the germline ends. The DNA for the CDR3 is TGTGCCAGCAGCTCCTCGTTCACTCCCAATGAGCAGTTCTTC. Protein: CASSSSFTPNEQFF.

This clone was seen more than once but under ten times. V gene TRBV2 combines with J gene TRBJ1-6, with D uncertain. Deletions cut 9 bases from V and 14 bases from J, with 20 bases between. Germline V gene data show CDR1 as SNHLY and CDR2 as FYNNEI. The CDR3 consists of 13 residues. The chain's CDR3 is CARRVEAGWALHF. CDR3 sequence (DNA): TGTGCCAGAAGAGTAGAGGCCGGTTGGGCCCTCCACTTT.

The chain links TRBV28 to TRBJ1-2, with 7 bases that match TRBD1. The CDR3 is 14 amino acids. V lost 5 bases to trimming and J lost 4 bases; unmatched junction nucleotides: 7. Germline CDR1 and CDR2: MDHEN and SYDVKM. The CDR3 spells CASSQSTGSYGYTF. CDR3 DNA sequence: TGTGCCAGCAGTCAATCGACAGGGAGCTATGGCTACACCTTC.

This clone was picked up many times. The V call is TRBV18, the J call TRBJ2-7, with D maybe TRBD1 (5 bases). This CDR3 contains 14 residues. Germline V CDR1 and CDR2: KGHSH, LQKENI. Between the trimmed V and J ends, which lost 3 bases and 1 base, there was a span of 10 bases. CDR3 nucleotide sequence: TGTGCCAGCTCACCCCCAACAGGATCCTACGAGCAGTACTTC. Translation: CASSPPTGSYEQYF.

The gene calls are TRBV6-5 and TRBJ1-2; D perhaps matches TRBD1 (6 bases). Germline CDR1 reads MNHEY; CDR2 reads SVGAGI. V was trimmed by 8 bases and J by 1 base, leaving 11 bases between them. The CDR3 consists of 13 residues. The CDR3 DNA follows: TGTGCCAGCGGACAGCAGAGTAACTATGGCTACACCTTC. Translation gives CASGQQSNYGYTF.